This T cell receptor (beta chain) was observed in a study of blood T cell repertoires in COVID-19. In the source study's methods: Nucleated cell number was recorded as an estimate derived from reference gene primer amplification. Produced via immunoSEQ multiplex PCR; TCRdb's table is partial and in-frame only. From that table come the V and J calls and clone size; the DNA was used to work out D and trimming. This sample has roughly 340,000 clones, with 85% to 90% found just once. The germline V and J ends were trimmed by 0 bases and 2 bases, with 11 bases remaining between them. Germline CDR1 is MNHNY and CDR2 is SVGAGI (reference sequence). The CDR3 loop spans 16 amino acids.

The TCR originated in a woman aged 50 to 65 with COVID-19, enrolled during active disease. The genes are TRBV6-6 and TRBJ2-1; no definite D call. Specimen: peripheral blood. CDR3 amino acids: CASSYSSAAAYNEQFF. As DNA, the CDR3 is TGTGCCAGCAGTTACTCGTCCGCGGCTGCCTACAATGAGCAGTTCTTC.